This T cell receptor (beta chain) was sequenced for a study of T cell clones after liver transplantation. In the study overall: Immunosuppression withdrawal was tried within 2 years after liver transplantation in this trial.

Trimming cost V 3 bases and J 3 bases, with 17 bases left between them. The length of the CDR3 is 15 residues. Germline values: CDR1 SQVTM, CDR2 ANQGSEA. Assay used: immunoSEQ multiplex PCR; TCRdb lists only in-frame clones, some missing. There are roughly 19,000 clones in the sample; about 77% occur only once, and around 35% lies in the top ten. Sample share makes this clone medium-sized. This TCR was sampled from a human patient who received a liver transplant. Some T cells may be transferred from the graft donor. This chain uses TRBV29-1 with TRBJ1-2; no definite D call. The sample here was CD8+ T cells from blood, taken around 4.5 years after liver transplant. The CDR3, as DNA: TGCAGCGTTGAGGAGGACTTCTCTTTGGACTATGGCTACACCTTC. Amino acid sequence: CSVEEDFSLDYGYTF.